This TCR beta chain was observed in a study of shared clonotypes between healthy human individuals. Points from the study as a whole: Shared clonotypes across all four donors exceeded non-shared ones in generation probability.

Germline V gene lookup returns CDR1 KGHSH and CDR2 LQKENI. This CDR3 is built from 13 residues. V was clipped by 0 bases and J by 10 bases, with 7 bases between them. Only in-frame clones appear in the TCRdb table, and some are missing; sequencing was by immunoSEQ multiplex PCR. The sample yields roughly 2.5 million clones, roughly nine tenths seen once. With respect to this clone: Its antigen is not known.

The V gene is TRBV18, the J gene TRBJ1-6; D call uncertain. The material sequenced was naive CD4+ T cells sorted from blood. As to subset: CD45RA+ positively selected. This sequence originates from a man aged 18 to 30 in good health. The CDR3 loop reads CASSPPNGSPLHF. DNA of the CDR3: TGTGCCAGCTCACCACCGAACGGATCACCCCTCCACTTT.